The clone carrying this TCR beta chain appeared a few times. The target antigen is unknown. The data belong to a study of blood T cells in healthy people across ages. The CDR3 covers 15 residues. Germline CDR1 reads DFQATT; CDR2 reads SNEGSKA (reference sequence). V was pared by 4 bases and J by 7 bases, with 20 bases between. Next came a second PCR, run for about 6 to 11 cycles, which used a sample-barcoded 5' primer along with a J-beta primer mix. TCRdb ran MiXCR on the 5' RACE reads and lists one entry per CDR3 protein. The sample includes under 2 million distinct CDR3 sequences, almost 35% seen only once; the top ten take about 10%. Study-wide results and caveats: Both higher diversity and more naive CD4+ cells marked long-lived donors when set against aged donors.

The chain uses TRBV20-1 and TRBJ2-1, with TRBD1 as a possible D gene (6 bases). The specimen was blood. The sequence derives from a woman in her thirties in good health. The CDR3: CSANPNREKGNEQFF. In nucleotides, the CDR3 is TGCAGTGCTAACCCGAACAGGGAAAAAGGGAATGAGCAGTTCTTC.